What follows is one TCR beta chain and its context. In the study's own analysis: Estimation of nucleated cell counts was performed using reference gene primer amplification. Some clones are missing from TCRdb's copy, which holds only in-frame ones; the method was immunoSEQ multiplex PCR. V and J calls and clone size are copied from that table; D and trimming were computed from the DNA. The sample lists around 260,000 clones, roughly 88% occurring once. The record originates from a study of blood T cell repertoires in COVID-19. Overall study context: Acute and convalescent COVID-19 specimens originated in the United States, Italy and Spain. T cells, B-cell-depleted T cells, or PBMCs supplied cDNA or gDNA.

Those enrolled in Seattle joined during active infection and were followed longitudinally afterward. The germline CDR1 and CDR2 sequences are MNHNS and SASEGT. The V end lost 3 bases, the J end lost 0 bases, and 12 bases lay between the germline ends. This CDR3 has 16 amino acids. This receptor was identified in a human donor with COVID-19, enrolled during active disease. The donor label of this sample is uncertain. The sequenced sample consisted of peripheral blood. V is TRBV6-1 and J is TRBJ2-4; D ambiguous. The CDR3 nucleotides read TGTGCCAGCAGTGATTTGCGGCAACTAGCCAAAAACATTCAGTACTTC. Translation gives CASSDLRQLAKNIQYF.